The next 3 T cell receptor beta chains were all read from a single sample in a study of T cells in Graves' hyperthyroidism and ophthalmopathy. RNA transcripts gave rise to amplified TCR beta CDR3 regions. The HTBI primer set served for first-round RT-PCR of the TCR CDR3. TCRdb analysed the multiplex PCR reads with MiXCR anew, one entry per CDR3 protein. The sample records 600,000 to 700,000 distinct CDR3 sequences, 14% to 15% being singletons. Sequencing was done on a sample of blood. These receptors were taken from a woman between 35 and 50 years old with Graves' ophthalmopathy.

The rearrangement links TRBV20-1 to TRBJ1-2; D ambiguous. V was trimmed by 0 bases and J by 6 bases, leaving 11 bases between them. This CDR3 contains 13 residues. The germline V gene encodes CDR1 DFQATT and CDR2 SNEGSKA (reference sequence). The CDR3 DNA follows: TGCAGTGCTAGAGAGCGACTTGAGGATGGCTACACCTTC. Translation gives CSARERLEDGYTF.

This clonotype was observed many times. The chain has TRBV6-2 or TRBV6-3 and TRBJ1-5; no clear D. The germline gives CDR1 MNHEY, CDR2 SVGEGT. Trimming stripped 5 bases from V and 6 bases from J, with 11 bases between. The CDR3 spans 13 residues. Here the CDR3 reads CASSTLRGQPQHF. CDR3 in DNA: TGTGCCAGCAGTACCCTCCGGGGTCAGCCCCAGCATTTT.

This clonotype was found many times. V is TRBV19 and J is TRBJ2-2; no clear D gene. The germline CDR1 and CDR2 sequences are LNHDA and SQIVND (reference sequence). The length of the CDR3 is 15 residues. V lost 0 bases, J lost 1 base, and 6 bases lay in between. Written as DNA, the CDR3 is TGTGCCAGTAGTATAGATCCGGGGAACACCGGGGAGCTGTTTTTT. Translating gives CASSIDPGNTGELFF.